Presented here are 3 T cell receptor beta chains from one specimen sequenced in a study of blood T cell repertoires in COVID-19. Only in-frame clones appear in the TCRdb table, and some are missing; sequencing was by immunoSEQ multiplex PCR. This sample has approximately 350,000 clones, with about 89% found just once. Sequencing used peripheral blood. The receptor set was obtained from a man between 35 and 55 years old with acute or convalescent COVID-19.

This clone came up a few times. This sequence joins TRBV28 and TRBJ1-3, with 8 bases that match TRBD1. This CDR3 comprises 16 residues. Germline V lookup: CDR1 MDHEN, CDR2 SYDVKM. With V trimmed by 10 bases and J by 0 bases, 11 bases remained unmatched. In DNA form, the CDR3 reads TGTGCCACATCATATTCAGGGGGCGGCTCTGGAAACACCATATATTTT. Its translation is CATSYSGGGSGNTIYF.

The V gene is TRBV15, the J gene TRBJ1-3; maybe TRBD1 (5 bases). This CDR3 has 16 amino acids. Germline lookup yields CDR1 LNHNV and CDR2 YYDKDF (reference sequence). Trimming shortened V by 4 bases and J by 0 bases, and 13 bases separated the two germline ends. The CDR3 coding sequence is TGTGCCACCAGCACATCGGACATCAGCTCTGGAAACACCATATATTTT. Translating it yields CATSTSDISSGNTIYF.

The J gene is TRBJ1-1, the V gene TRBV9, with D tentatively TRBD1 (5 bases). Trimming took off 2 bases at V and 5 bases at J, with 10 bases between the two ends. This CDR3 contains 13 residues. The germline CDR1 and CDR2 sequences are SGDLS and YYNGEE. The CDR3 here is CASSVGGYTEAFF. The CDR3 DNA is TGTGCCAGCAGCGTCGGGGGGTATACTGAAGCTTTCTTT.